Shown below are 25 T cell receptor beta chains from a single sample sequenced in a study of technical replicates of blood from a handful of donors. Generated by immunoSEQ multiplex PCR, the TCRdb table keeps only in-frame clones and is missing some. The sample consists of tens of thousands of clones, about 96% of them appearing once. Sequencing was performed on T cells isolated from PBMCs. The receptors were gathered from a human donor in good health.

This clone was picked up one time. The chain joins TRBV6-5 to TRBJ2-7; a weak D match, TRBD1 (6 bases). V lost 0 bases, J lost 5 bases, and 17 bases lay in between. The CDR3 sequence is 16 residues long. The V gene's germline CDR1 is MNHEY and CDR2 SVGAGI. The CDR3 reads CASSYSGQGTLHEQYF. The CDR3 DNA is TGTGCCAGCAGTTACTCGGGGCAGGGGACCCTCCACGAGCAGTACTTC.

The CDR3 bases are TGTGCCAGCAGTCGACAGGGTTCACACACCATATATTTT. Its translation is CASSRQGSHTIYF. This rearrangement joins TRBV6-5 to TRBJ1-3; TRBD1 aligns across 7 bases. This CDR3 has 13 residues. The germline gives CDR1 MNHEY, CDR2 SVGAGI. Trimming removed 5 bases from V and 8 bases from J; junction bases left unmatched: 6.

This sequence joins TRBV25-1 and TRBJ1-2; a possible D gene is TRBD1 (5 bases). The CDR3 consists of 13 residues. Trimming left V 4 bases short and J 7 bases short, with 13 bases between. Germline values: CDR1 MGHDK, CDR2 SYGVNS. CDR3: CASSGGAVGGYTF. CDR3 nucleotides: TGTGCCAGCAGTGGCGGGGCTGTCGGTGGCTACACCTTC.

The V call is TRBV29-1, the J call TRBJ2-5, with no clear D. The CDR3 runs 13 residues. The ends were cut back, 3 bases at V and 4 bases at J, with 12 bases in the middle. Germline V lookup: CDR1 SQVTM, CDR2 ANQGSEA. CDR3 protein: CSVEVGVGETQYF. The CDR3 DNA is TGCAGCGTTGAGGTGGGCGTTGGAGAGACCCAGTACTTC.

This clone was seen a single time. Here the CDR3 DNA reads TGTGCCAGCAGCCCCCGTAGCGGGAGCCTCAGCGAGCAGTACTTC. It yields the protein CASSPRSGSLSEQYF. The genes are TRBV7-7 and TRBJ2-7; 9 bases agree with TRBD2. There are 15 residues in the CDR3. CDR1 and CDR2 (germline): SSHAT, FNYEAQ (reference sequence). J was trimmed by 6 bases and V by 5 bases; bases with no gene match: 11. Looking up the rest from reference TRBV7-7 and TRBJ2-7 gives the full variable domain: GAGVSQSPRYKVTKRGQDVTLRCDPISSHATLYWYQQALGQGPEFLTYFNYEAQPDKSGLPSDRFSAERPEGSISTLTIQRTEQRDSAMYRCASSPRSGSLSEQYFGPGTRLTVT.

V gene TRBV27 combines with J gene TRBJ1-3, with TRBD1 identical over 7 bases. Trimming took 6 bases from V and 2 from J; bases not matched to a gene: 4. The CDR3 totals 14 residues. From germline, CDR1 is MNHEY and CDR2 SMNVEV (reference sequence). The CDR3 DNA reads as TGTGCCAGCAGCGTGACAGGGACTGGAAACACCATATATTTT. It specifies CASSVTGTGNTIYF.

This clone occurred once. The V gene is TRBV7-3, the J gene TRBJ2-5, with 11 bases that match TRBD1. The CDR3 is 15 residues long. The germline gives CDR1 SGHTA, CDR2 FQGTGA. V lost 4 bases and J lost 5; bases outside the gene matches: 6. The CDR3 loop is CASSSRTGGTETQYF. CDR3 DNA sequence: TGTGCCAGCAGCTCCCGGACAGGGGGCACGGAGACCCAGTACTTC.

CDR3 sequence: CASSFSGADLADTQYF. CDR3 in DNA: TGTGCCAGCAGCTTTAGCGGGGCCGACCTCGCAGATACGCAGTATTTT. The rearrangement uses TRBV7-8 and TRBJ2-3, with 8 nucleotides matching TRBD2. Germline V gene lookup returns CDR1 SGHVS and CDR2 FQNEAQ. The CDR3 consists of 16 residues. With V trimmed by 3 bases and J by 4 bases, 9 bases remained unmatched.

The CDR3 loop is CASSFQRNYGYTF. The CDR3 DNA is TGTGCCAGCAGCTTTCAGCGAAACTATGGCTACACCTTC. The rearrangement links TRBV13 to TRBJ1-2; D gene uncertain. Germline V gene data show CDR1 as PRHDT and CDR2 as FYEKMQ (reference sequence). The CDR3 has 13 residues. V was clipped by 3 bases and J by 2 bases, with 7 bases between them.

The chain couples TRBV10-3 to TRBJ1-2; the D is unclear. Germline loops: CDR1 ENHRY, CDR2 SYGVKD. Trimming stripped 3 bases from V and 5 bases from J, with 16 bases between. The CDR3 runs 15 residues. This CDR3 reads CAISDPPRTEYGYTF. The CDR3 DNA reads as TGTGCCATCAGTGATCCCCCCCGAACAGAATATGGCTACACCTTC.

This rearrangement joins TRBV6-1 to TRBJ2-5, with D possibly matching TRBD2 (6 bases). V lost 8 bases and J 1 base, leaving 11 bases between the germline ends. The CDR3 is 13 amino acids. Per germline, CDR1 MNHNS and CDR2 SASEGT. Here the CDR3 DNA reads TGTGCCAGCTGTACGACTAGCCAAGAGACCCAGTACTTC. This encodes CASCTTSQETQYF.

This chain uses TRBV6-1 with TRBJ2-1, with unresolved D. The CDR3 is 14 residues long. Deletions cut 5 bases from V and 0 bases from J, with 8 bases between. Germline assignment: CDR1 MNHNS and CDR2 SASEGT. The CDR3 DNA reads TGTGCCAGCAGTCCGAGTAGCTCCTACAATGAGCAGTTCTTC. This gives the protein CASSPSSSYNEQFF.

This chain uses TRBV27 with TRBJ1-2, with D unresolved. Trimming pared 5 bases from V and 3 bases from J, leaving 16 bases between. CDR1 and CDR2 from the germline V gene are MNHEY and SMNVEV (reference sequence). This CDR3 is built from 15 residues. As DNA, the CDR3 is TGTGCCAGCAGTCCCGAGGCGGATCGGGACTATGGCTACACCTTC. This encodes CASSPEADRDYGYTF.

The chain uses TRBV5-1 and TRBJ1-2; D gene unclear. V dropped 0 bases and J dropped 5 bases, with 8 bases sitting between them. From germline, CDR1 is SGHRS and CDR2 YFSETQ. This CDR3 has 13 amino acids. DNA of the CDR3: TGCGCCAGCAGCTTGGCACAGTTATATGGCTACACCTTC. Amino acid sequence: CASSLAQLYGYTF.

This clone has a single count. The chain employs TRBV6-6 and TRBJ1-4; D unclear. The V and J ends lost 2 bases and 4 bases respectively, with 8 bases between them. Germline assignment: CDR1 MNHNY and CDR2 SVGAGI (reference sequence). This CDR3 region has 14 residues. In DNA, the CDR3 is TGTGCCAGCAGTTACAGAGGGAGTAATGAAAAACTGTTTTTT. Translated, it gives CASSYRGSNEKLFF.

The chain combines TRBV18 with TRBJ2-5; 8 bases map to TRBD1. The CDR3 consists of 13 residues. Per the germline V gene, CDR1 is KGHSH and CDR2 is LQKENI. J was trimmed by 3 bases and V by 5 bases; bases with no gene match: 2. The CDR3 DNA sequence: TGTGCCAGCTCATCGACAGGGGAAGAGACCCAGTACTTC. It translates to CASSSTGEETQYF. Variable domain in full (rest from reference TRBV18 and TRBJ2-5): NAGVMQNPRHLVRRRGQEARLRCSPMKGHSHVYWYRQLPEEGLKFMVYLQKENIIDESGMPKERFSAEFPKEGPSILRIQQVVRGDSAAYFCASSSTGEETQYFGPGTRLLVL.

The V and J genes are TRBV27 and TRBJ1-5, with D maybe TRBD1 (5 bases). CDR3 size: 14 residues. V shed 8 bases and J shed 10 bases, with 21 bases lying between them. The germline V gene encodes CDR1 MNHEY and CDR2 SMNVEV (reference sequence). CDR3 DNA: TGTGCCAGCTCCTCCGGGACTGGGATCGTCCCCCAGCATTTT. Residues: CASSSGTGIVPQHF.

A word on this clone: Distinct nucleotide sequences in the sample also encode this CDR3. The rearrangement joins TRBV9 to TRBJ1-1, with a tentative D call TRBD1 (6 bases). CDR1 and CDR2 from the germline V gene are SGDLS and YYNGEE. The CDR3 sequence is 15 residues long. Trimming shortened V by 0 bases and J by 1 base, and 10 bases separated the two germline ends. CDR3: CASSVGHRANTEAFF. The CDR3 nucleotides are TGTGCCAGCAGCGTAGGCCACAGGGCGAACACTGAAGCTTTCTTT.

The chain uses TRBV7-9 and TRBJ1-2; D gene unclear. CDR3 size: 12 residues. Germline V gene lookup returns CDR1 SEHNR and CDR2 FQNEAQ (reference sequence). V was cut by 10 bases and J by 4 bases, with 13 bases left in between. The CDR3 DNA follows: TGTGCCACCAACACTGGGAGCTATGGCTACACCTTC. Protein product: CATNTGSYGYTF.

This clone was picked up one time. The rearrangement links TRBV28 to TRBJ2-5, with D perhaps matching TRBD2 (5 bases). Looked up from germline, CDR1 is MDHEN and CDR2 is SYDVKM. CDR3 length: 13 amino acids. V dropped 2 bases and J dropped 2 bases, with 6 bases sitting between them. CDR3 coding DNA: TGTGCCAGCAGTTTAGGACTTCAAGAGACCCAGTACTTC. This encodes CASSLGLQETQYF.

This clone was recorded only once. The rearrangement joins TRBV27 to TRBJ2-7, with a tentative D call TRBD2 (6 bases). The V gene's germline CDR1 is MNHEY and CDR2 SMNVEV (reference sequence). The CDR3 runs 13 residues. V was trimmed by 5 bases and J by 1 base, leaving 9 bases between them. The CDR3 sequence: CASSTGASYEQYF. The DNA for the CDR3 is TGTGCCAGCAGTACGGGAGCTTCCTACGAGCAGTACTTC.

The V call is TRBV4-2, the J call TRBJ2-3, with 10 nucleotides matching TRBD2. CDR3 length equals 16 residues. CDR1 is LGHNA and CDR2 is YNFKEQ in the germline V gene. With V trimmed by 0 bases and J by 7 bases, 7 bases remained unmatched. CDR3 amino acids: CASSQDIAGGGNTQYF. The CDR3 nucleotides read TGTGCCAGCAGCCAAGATATAGCGGGAGGCGGAAATACGCAGTATTTT.

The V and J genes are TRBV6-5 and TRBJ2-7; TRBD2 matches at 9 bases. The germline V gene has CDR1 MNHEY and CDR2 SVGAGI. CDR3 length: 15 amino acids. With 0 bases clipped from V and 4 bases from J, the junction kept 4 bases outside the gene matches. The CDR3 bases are TGTGCCAGCAGTTACTCGGGTAGCGGGAGTTACGAGCAGTACTTC. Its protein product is CASSYSGSGSYEQYF.

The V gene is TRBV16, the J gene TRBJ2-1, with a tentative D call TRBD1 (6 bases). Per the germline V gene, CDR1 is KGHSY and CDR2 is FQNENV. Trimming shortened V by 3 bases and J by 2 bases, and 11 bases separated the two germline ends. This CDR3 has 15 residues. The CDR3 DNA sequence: TGTGCCAGCAGCCAGGGCAGGGGTCCCTACAATGAGCAGTTCTTC. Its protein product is CASSQGRGPYNEQFF.

This CDR3 reads CAWRTLLGNTEAFF. The CDR3 region has the DNA TGTGCCTGGCGCACCCTTCTAGGGAACACTGAAGCTTTCTTT. The gene calls are TRBV30 and TRBJ1-1; D gene unclear. V lost 5 bases and J 1 base, leaving 14 bases between the germline ends. The V gene's germline CDR1 is GTSNPN and CDR2 SVGIG (reference sequence). CDR3 length: 14 amino acids.